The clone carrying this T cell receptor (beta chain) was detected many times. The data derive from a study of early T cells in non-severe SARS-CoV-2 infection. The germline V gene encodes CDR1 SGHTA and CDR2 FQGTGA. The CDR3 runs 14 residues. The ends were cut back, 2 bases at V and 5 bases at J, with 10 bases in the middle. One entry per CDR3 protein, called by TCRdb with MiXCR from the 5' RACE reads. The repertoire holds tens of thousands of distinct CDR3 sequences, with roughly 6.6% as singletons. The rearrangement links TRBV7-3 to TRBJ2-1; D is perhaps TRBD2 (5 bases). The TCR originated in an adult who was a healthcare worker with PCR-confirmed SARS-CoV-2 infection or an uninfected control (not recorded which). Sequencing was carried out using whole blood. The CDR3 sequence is CASSLAGWDNEQFF. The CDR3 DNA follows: TGTGCCAGCAGCTTAGCGGGTTGGGACAATGAGCAGTTCTTC.